This entry lists 8 T cell receptor beta chains sequenced from one sample in a study of spatial heterogeneity in lung cancer (dated by TCRdb to the late 2010s). Read against the paper, the sample's time point label means: blood at routine non-recurrence follow-up after resection. For TCR sequencing, whole RNA was extracted from tumor and nontumor lung tissue, or from cryopreserved PBMC samples, and no cell sorting was done. The method was 5' RACE. Sequencing took place on a NextSeq 500. TCRdb cleaned the public reads at Q25 with fastp, built clones with MiXCR and kept in-frame beta chains. Duplicate CDR3 protein sequences are folded into a single record with the most common DNA and genes. Recorded for this sample are around 120,000 distinct CDR3 sequences; over 9% of them occurred a single time. The ten largest clonotypes hold 16% of the sample. The sample in question was PBMCs, obtained at follow-up. These receptors were obtained from a male donor with early-stage non-small cell lung cancer.

This clonotype was detected a few times. The chain couples TRBV9 to TRBJ2-1; possibly TRBD1 or TRBD2 for D (5 bases each). The CDR3 is 15 residues long. Trimming took 0 bases from V and 5 from J, leaving 12 bases between them. Germline V CDR1 and CDR2: SGDLS, YYNGEE. The DNA for the CDR3 is TGTGCCAGCAGCGTAGCGGGGCCTACGCACAATGAGCAGTTCTTC. Translated: CASSVAGPTHNEQFF.

This clonotype was observed a few times. The chain is built from TRBV9 and TRBJ2-3; D is uncertain. The CDR3 loop spans 15 amino acids. Germline V gene sequence: CDR1 SGDLS, CDR2 YYNGEE. V shed 4 bases and J shed 2 bases, with 14 bases lying between them. CDR3 DNA: TGTGCCAGCAGCCCTTATCTAAGGGCCACAGATACGCAGTATTTT. It is translated as CASSPYLRATDTQYF.

In this sample, this clonotype turned up a few times. Its ends do not fully match the called genes, so a read error is possible. V is TRBV7-2 and J is TRBJ1-5; D may be TRBD1 (5 bases). The CDR3 runs 15 residues. The germline V gene encodes CDR1 SGHTA and CDR2 FQGNSA. CDR3 in amino acids: CASSVAGTLNQPQHF. CDR3 bases: TGTGCCAGCAGCGTAGCCGGGACGCTCAATCAGCCCCAGCATTTT.

This rearrangement joins TRBV7-6 to TRBJ2-1; 7 nucleotides line up with TRBD1. CDR1 and CDR2 (germline): SGHVS, FNYEAQ. The CDR3 totals 16 residues. V dropped 1 base and J dropped 4; count of bases not matched to a gene: 7. The CDR3 nucleotides read TGTGCCAGCAGCTTAGGACAGGGTACTATATACAATGAGCAGTTCTTC. It is translated as CASSLGQGTIYNEQFF.

Worth noting for this clonotype: This may stem from a read error, because a much larger clone lies one nucleotide away. This chain joins TRBV5-4 and TRBJ2-5; D is perhaps TRBD2 (6 bases). Per the germline V gene, CDR1 is SGHNT and CDR2 is YYREEE (reference sequence). The CDR3 runs 13 residues. The CDR3 nucleotides read TGTGCCAGCACGGCGGGGAACCAAGGGACCCAGTACTTC. Amino acid sequence: CASTAGNQGTQYF.

The V call is TRBV28, the J call TRBJ1-5, with 8 bases that match TRBD1. V trimming: 6 bases; J trimming: 10 bases; junction bases outside the gene matches: 8. This CDR3 contains 13 residues. CDR1 and CDR2 (germline): MDHEN, SYDVKM. The CDR3 here is CASRRAGGDPQHF. The CDR3 coding sequence is TGTGCCAGCAGGCGAGCAGGGGGCGATCCCCAGCATTTT. Full variable domain (remainder filled in from reference TRBV28 and TRBJ1-5): DVKVTQSSRYLVKRTGEKVFLECVQDMDHENMFWYRQDPGLGLRLIYFSYDVKMKEKGDIPEGYSVSREKKERFSLILESASTNQTSMYLCASRRAGGDPQHFGDGTRLSIL.

This clonotype was recorded a few times. This chain uses TRBV28 with TRBJ1-2; the D is unclear. CDR1 and CDR2 (germline): MDHEN, SYDVKM. There are 13 residues in the CDR3. Trimming cost V 7 bases and J 5 bases, with 14 bases left between them. The CDR3 region is CASIPIDSYGYTF. CDR3 nucleotide sequence: TGTGCCAGCATCCCAATAGATTCTTATGGCTACACCTTC.

This clonotype has just a few counts. The rearrangement joins TRBV11-2 to TRBJ2-7; 7 positions match TRBD1. The V segment lost 1 base and the J segment 4 bases; nucleotides outside the gene matches: 4. The V gene's germline CDR1 is SGHAT and CDR2 FQNNGV. The CDR3 is made up of 14 amino acids. CDR3 sequence: CASSLGDRVYEQYF. CDR3 in DNA: TGTGCCAGCAGCTTAGGGGACAGAGTATACGAGCAGTACTTC.